The entry below describes one TCR beta chain. The antigen remains unidentified. These data are taken from a study of human T cells and chemical hapten exposure. Study observations and caveats: Sensitization with DPC brought no change to TCRs above 1 in 1000 in frequency.

The CDR3 runs to 13 residues. Germline V CDR1 and CDR2: SQVTM, ANQGSEA. V lost 7 bases and J lost 4, with 14 bases in between. Using its own MiXCR run on the RACE reads, TCRdb lists one record per CDR3 protein. This table has 180,000 or so distinct CDR3 sequences, about 14% appearing once. Time point noted: patch test 1, 2 weeks after DPC sensitization. Treatment noted: therapeutic diphenylcyclopropenone sensitization with weekly scalp DPC. Here the sequenced sample was whole blood, taken in connection with sensitization to the hapten diphenylcyclopropenone (DPC). The receptor's source is a young woman with alopecia areata. Some clones in this sample may be carry-over from other donors' samples. The genes are TRBV29-1 and TRBJ1-3; TRBD1 is a possible D gene (6 bases). The CDR3 reads CSAGGGRGNTIYF. CDR3 in DNA: TGCAGCGCCGGGGGGGGGCGCGGAAACACCATATATTTT.